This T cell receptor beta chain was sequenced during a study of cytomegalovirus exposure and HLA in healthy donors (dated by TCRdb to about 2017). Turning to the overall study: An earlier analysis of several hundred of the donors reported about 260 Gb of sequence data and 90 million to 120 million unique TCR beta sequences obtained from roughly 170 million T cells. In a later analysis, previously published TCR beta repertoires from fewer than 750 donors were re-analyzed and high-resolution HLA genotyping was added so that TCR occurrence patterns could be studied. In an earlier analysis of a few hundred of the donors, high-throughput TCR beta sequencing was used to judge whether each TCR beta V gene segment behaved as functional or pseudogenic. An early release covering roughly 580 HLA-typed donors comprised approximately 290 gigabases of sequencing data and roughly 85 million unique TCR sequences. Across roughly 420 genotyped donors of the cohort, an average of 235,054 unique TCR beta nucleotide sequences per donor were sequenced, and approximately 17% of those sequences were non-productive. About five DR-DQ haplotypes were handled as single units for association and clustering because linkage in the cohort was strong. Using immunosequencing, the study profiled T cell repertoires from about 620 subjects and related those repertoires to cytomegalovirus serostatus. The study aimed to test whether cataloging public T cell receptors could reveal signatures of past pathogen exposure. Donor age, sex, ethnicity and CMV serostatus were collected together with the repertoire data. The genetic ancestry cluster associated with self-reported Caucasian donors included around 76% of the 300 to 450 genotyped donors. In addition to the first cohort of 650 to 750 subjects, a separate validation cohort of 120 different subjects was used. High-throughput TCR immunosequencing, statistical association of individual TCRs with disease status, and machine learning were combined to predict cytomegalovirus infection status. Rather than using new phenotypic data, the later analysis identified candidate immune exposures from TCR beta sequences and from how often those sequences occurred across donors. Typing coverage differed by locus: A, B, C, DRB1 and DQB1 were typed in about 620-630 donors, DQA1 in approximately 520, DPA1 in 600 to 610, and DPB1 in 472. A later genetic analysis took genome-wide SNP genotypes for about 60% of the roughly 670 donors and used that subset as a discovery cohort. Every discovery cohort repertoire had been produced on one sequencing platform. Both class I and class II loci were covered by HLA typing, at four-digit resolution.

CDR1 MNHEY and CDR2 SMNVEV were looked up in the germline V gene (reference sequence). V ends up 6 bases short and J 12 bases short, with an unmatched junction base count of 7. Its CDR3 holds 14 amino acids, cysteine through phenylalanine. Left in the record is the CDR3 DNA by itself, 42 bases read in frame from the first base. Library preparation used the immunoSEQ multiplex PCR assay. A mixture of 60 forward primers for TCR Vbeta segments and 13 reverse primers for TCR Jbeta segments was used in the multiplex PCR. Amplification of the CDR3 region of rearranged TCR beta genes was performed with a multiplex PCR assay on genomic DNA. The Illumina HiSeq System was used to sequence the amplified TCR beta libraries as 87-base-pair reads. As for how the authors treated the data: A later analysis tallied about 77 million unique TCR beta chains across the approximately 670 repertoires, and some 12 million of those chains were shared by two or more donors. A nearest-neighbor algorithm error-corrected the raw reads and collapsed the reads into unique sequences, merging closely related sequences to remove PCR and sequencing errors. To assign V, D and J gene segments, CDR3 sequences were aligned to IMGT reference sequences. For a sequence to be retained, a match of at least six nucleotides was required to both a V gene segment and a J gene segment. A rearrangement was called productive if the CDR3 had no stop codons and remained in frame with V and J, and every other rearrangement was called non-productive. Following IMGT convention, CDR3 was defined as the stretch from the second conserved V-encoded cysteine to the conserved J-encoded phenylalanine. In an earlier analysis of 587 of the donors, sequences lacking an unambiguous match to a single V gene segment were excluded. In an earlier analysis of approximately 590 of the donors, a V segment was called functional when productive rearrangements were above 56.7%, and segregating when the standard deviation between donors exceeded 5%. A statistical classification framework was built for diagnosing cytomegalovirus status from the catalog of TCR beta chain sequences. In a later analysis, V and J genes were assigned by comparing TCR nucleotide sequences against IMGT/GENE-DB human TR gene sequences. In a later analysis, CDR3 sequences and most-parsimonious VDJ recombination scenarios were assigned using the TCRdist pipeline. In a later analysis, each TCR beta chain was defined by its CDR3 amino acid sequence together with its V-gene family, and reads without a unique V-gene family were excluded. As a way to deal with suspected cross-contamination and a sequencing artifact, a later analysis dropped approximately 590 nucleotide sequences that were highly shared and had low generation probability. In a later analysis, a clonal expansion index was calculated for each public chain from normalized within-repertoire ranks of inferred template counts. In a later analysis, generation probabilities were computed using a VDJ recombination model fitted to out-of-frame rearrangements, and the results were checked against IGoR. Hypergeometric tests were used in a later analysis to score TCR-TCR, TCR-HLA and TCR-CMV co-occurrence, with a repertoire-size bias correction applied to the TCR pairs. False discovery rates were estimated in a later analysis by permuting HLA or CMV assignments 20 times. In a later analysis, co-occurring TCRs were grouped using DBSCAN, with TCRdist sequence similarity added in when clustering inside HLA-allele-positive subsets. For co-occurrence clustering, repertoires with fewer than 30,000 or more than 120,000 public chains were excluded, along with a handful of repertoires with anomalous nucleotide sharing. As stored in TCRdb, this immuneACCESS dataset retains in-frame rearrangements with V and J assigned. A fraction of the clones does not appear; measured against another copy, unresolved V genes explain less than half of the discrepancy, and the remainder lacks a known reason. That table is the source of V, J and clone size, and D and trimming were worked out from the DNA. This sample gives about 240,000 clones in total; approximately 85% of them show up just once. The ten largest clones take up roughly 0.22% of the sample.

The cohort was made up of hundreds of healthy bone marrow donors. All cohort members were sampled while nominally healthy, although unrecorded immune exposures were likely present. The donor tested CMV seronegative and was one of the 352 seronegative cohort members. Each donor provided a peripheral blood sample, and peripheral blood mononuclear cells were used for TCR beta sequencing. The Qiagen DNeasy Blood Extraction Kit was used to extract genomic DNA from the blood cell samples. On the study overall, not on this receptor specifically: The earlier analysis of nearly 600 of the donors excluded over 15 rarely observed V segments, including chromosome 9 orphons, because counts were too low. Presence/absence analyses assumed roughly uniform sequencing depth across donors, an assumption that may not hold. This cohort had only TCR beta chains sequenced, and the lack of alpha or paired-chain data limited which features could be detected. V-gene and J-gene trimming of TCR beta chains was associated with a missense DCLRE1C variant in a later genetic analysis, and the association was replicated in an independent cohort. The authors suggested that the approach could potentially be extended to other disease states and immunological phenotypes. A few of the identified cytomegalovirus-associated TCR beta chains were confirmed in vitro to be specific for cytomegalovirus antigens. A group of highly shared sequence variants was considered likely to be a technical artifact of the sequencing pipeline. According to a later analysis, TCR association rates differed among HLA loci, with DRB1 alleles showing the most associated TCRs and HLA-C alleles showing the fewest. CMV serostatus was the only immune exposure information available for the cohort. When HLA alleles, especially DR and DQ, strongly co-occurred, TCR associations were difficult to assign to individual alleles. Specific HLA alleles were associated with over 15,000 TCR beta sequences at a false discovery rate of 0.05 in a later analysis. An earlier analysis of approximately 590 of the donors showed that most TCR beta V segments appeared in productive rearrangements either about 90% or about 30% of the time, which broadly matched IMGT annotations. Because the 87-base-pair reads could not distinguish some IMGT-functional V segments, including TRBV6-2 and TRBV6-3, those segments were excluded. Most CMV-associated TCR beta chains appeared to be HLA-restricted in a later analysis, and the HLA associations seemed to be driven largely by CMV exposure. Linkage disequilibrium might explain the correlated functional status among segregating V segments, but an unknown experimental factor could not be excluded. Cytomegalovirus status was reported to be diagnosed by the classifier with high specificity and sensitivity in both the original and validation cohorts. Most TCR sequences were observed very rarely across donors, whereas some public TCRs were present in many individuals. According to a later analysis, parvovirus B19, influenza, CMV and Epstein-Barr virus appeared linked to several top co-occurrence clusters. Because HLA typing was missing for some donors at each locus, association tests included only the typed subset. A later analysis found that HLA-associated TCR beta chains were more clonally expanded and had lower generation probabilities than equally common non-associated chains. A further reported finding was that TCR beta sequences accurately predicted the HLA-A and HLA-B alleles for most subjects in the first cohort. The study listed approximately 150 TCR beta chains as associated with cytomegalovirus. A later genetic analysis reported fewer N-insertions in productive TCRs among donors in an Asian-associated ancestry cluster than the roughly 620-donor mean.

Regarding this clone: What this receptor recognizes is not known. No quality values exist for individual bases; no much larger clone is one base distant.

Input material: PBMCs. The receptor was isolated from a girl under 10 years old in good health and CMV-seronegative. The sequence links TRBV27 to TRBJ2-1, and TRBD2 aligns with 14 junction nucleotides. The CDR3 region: CASRPGTSGRGQFF. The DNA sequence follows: TGTGCCAGCAGACCCGGGACTAGCGGGAGAGGGCAGTTCTTC.